Shown below are 15 T cell receptor beta chains from a single sample sequenced in a study of cytotoxic CD8 clonotypes in ibrutinib-treated CLL. Here immunoSEQ multiplex PCR was the method, and the copy in TCRdb shows in-frame clones only, minus some. This table holds around 130,000 clones, about 85% found once. The specimen comprised PBMCs, sampled after 24 months of ibrutinib treatment. All receptors come from a human donor with chronic lymphocytic leukemia.

The V call is TRBV5-1, the J call TRBJ1-1; D remains ambiguous. CDR1 is SGHRS, CDR2 YFSETQ, per germline. This CDR3 comprises 15 residues. V shed 0 bases and J shed 0 bases, with 9 bases lying between them. The CDR3 nucleotides read TGCGCCAGCAGCTTGGGTACAGCTTTGAACACTGAAGCTTTCTTT. Translation: CASSLGTALNTEAFF.

The chain employs TRBV6-1 and TRBJ2-1, with D possibly being TRBD1 or TRBD2 (7 bases each). The CDR3 runs to 13 residues. Trimming removed 6 bases from V and 12 bases from J, with 18 bases in between. Germline lookup yields CDR1 MNHNS and CDR2 SASEGT. For the CDR3, the DNA is TGTGCCAGCAGCCCGGGGGGACAGCCGGGGCAGTTCTTC. Translation: CASSPGGQPGQFF.

The chain carries TRBV30 and TRBJ1-1; D ambiguous. Trimming pared 0 bases from V and 7 bases from J, leaving 12 bases between. Looked up from germline, CDR1 is GTSNPN and CDR2 is SVGIG (reference sequence). The CDR3 is made up of 13 amino acids. CDR3 in amino acids: CAWSVHGWGEAFF. The CDR3 DNA sequence: TGTGCCTGGAGTGTACACGGTTGGGGTGAAGCTTTCTTT.

This chain links TRBV30 with TRBJ1-6, with TRBD1 as a possible D gene (5 bases). V lost 1 base and J 6 bases, leaving 7 bases between the germline ends. The CDR3 loop spans 13 amino acids. Germline loops: CDR1 GTSNPN, CDR2 SVGIG (reference sequence). Here the CDR3 reads CAWSGQFNSPLHF. In DNA form, the CDR3 reads TGTGCCTGGAGTGGACAGTTTAATTCACCCCTCCACTTT. Drawing the rest from reference TRBV30 and TRBJ1-6, the complete variable domain is SQTIHQWPATLVQPVGSPLSLECTVEGTSNPNLYWYRQAAGRGLQLLFYSVGIGQISSEVPQNLSASRPQDRQFILSSKKLLLSDSGFYLCAWSGQFNSPLHFGNGTRLTVT.

V usage is TRBV5-6 and J usage is TRBJ1-2; 7 bases align to TRBD1. The V gene end was trimmed by 6 bases and the J gene end by 2 bases; junction bases not matched to a gene: 7. CDR1 is SGHDT, CDR2 YYEEEE, per germline. CDR3 length equals 14 residues. Here the CDR3 reads CASNMGQFNYGYTF. CDR3 in DNA: TGTGCCAGCAACATGGGACAGTTCAACTATGGCTACACCTTC.

The rearrangement uses TRBV11-2 and TRBJ2-2, with D uncertain. The CDR3 has 12 amino acids. Germline CDR1 reads SGHAT; CDR2 reads FQNNGV. The V gene lost 5 bases and the J gene lost 6 bases, with 7 bases spanning the gap. CDR3 residues: CASSPRAGELFF. In DNA, the CDR3 is TGTGCCAGCAGCCCCCGTGCCGGGGAGCTGTTTTTT.

This chain connects TRBV6-1 to TRBJ2-7; 11 bases match TRBD1. The junction had 7 bases not matched to a gene; V was cut back by 11 bases and J by 7 bases. The CDR3 extends over 12 amino acids. Germline V CDR1 and CDR2: MNHNS, SASEGT. The CDR3, as DNA: TGTGCCGGCGGACAGGGGGCGGTGGAGCAGTACTTC. It encodes CAGGQGAVEQYF.

Only a few counts were recorded for this clone. The chain links TRBV5-6 to TRBJ1-6, with D perhaps matching TRBD1 (6 bases). Deletions cut 4 bases from V and 9 bases from J, with 17 bases between. Germline assignment: CDR1 SGHDT and CDR2 YYEEEE. The CDR3 loop spans 15 amino acids. The DNA for the CDR3 is TGTGCCAGCAGCCGGCGTGGGGGGCTGGGTTCACCCCTCCACTTT. This gives the protein CASSRRGGLGSPLHF.

This clone was recorded once. The chain combines TRBV27 with TRBJ1-5, with 8 bases matching TRBD1. V shed 5 bases and J 4 bases; nucleotides not matched to a gene: 7. Germline V gene data show CDR1 as MNHEY and CDR2 as SMNVEV (reference sequence). The length of the CDR3 is 15 residues. CDR3 bases: TGTGCCAGCAGTCCTGGACAGGGTGGTAATCAGCCCCAGCATTTT. Its protein is CASSPGQGGNQPQHF.

Here the CDR3 DNA reads TGTGCCAGCAGTCGATTTCGGGACAGCAATCAGCCCCAGCATTTT. This codes for CASSRFRDSNQPQHF. The chain employs TRBV2 and TRBJ1-5, with a possible D match to TRBD1 (5 bases). CDR1 and CDR2 (germline): SNHLY, FYNNEI. The germline V and J ends were trimmed by 5 bases and 1 base, with 12 bases remaining between them. CDR3 length equals 15 residues. The whole variable domain, filled in from reference TRBV2 and TRBJ1-5, reads EPEVTQTPSHQVTQMGQEVILRCVPISNHLYFYWYRQILGQKVEFLVSFYNNEISEKSEIFDDQFSVERPDGSNFTLKIRSTKLEDSAMYFCASSRFRDSNQPQHFGDGTRLSIL.

V usage is TRBV5-1 and J usage is TRBJ1-1; D is possibly TRBD1 (5 bases). There are 14 residues in the CDR3. Germline-derived CDR1 and CDR2 are SGHRS and YFSETQ. V was trimmed by 4 bases and J by 3 bases, leaving 13 bases between them. The CDR3, as DNA: TGCGCCAGCAGCCGGGACCCTGGGGACACTGAAGCTTTCTTT. Its translation: CASSRDPGDTEAFF.

This clone was found a few times. This chain joins TRBV30 and TRBJ2-1, with a tentative D call TRBD1 (6 bases). Trimming removed 1 base at V and 7 bases at J, with 20 bases between. The CDR3 is 16 amino acids. Germline assignment: CDR1 GTSNPN and CDR2 SVGIG (reference sequence). The CDR3 here is CAWSDKGSRGGNEQFF. For the CDR3, the DNA is TGTGCCTGGAGTGATAAAGGTTCCAGAGGGGGTAATGAGCAGTTCTTC.

The J gene is TRBJ2-5, the V gene TRBV14; 11 bases are a match to TRBD2. The CDR3 loop spans 17 amino acids. Germline V gene lookup returns CDR1 SGHDN and CDR2 FVKESK. The V gene end was trimmed by 1 base and the J gene end by 1 base; junction bases not matched to a gene: 5. The CDR3 DNA follows: TGTGCCAGCAGCCAAGCCCGACTAGCGGGGATCCAAGAGACCCAGTACTTC. Encoded protein: CASSQARLAGIQETQYF.

The chain's CDR3 is CASSLGFGNTIYF. CDR3 bases: TGCGCCAGCAGCCTAGGGTTTGGAAACACCATATATTTT. This chain joins TRBV4-1 and TRBJ1-3; the D is unclear. The CDR3 spans 13 residues. In germline, CDR1 is MGHRA, CDR2 YSYEKL. V was clipped by 4 bases and J by 3 bases, with 7 bases between them.

The V gene is TRBV6-1, the J gene TRBJ2-7; unclear D gene. Trimming took off 7 bases at V and 7 bases at J, with 17 bases between the two ends. The germline V gene has CDR1 MNHNS and CDR2 SASEGT. The CDR3 is 13 residues long. CDR3 in DNA: TGTGCCAGCAACCTCGGAAGCCTCGGGGAGCAGTACTTC. Translation: CASNLGSLGEQYF.